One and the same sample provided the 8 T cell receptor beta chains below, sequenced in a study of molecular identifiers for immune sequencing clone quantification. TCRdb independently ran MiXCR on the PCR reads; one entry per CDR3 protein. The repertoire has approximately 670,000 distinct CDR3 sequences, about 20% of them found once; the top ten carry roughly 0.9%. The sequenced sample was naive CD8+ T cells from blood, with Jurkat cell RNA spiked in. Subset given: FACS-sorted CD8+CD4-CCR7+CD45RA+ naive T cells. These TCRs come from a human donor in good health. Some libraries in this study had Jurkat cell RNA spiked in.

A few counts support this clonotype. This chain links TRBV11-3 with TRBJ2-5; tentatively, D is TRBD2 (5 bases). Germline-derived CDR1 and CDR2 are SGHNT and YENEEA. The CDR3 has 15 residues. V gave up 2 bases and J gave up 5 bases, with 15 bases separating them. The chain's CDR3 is CASSLMVLWRETQYF. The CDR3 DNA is TGTGCCAGCAGCTTAATGGTCCTGTGGAGGGAGACCCAGTACTTC.

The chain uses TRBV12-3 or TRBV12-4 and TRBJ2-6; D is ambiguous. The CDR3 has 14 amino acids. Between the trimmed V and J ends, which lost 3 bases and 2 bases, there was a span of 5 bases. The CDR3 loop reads CASSFTTGANVLTF. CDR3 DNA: TGTGCCAGCAGTTTTACAACTGGGGCCAACGTCCTGACTTTC.

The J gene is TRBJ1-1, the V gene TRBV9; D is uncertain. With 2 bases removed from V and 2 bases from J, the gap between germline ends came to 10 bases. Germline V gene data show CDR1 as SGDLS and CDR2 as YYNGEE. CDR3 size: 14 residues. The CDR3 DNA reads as TGTGCCAGCAGCGTGGTCAGGACCAACACTGAAGCTTTCTTT. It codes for CASSVVRTNTEAFF.

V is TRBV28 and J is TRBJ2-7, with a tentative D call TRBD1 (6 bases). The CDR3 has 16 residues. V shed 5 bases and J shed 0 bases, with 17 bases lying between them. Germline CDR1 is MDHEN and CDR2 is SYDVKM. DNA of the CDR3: TGTGCCAGCAGTGAGGGGATGACAGGTCTCTCCTACGAGCAGTACTTC. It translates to CASSEGMTGLSYEQYF. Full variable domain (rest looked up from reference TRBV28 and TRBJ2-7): DVKVTQSSRYLVKRTGEKVFLECVQDMDHENMFWYRQDPGLGLRLIYFSYDVKMKEKGDIPEGYSVSREKKERFSLILESASTNQTSMYLCASSEGMTGLSYEQYFGPGTRLTVT.

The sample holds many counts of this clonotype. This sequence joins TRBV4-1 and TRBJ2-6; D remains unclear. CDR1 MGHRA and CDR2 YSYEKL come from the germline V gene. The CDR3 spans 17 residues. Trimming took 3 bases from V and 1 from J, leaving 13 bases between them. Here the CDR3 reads CASSQAKDLSGANVLTF. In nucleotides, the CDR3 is TGCGCCAGCAGCCAGGCAAAAGACTTATCTGGGGCCAACGTCCTGACTTTC.

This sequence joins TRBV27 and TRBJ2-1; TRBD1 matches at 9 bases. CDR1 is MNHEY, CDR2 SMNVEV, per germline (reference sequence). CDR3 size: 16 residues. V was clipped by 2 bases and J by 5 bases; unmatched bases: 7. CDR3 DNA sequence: TGTGCCAGCAGTTTAGGTGACAGGGGGAGGAACAATGAGCAGTTCTTC. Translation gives CASSLGDRGRNNEQFF.

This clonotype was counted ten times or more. The CDR3 DNA follows: TGCGCCAGCAGCCATGCAGGGGTTGAGCAGTTCTTC. Translation gives CASSHAGVEQFF. The V gene is TRBV4-3, the J gene TRBJ2-1; TRBD1 might be the D (6 bases). The germline V and J ends were trimmed by 3 bases and 9 bases, with 9 bases remaining between them. Germline V gene sequence: CDR1 LGHNA, CDR2 YSLEER. The CDR3 runs 12 residues.

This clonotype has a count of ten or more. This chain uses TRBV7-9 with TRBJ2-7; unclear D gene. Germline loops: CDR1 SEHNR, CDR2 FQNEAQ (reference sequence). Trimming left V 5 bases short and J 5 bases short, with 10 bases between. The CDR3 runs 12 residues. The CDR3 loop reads CASSPNANEQYF. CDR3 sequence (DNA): TGTGCCAGCAGCCCGAATGCCAACGAGCAGTACTTC.